At least ten counts were recorded for the clone carrying this T cell receptor (beta chain). Its matching antigen is unknown. CDR1 SEHNR and CDR2 FQNEAQ come from the germline V gene (reference sequence). CDR3 size: 16 residues. Deletions cut 2 bases from V and 4 bases from J, with 18 bases between. The cDNA was generated by 5'RACE with 10-nucleotide random UMIs. One entry per CDR3 protein results from TCRdb running MiXCR on the 5' RACE reads. The profile shows roughly 80,000 distinct CDR3 sequences, 17% of them singletons. This record belongs to a study of neurological immune-mediated disorders. The study's findings and limits: The expanded clones of different subjects shared no CDR3 amino acid sequences (suggesting private repertoires in all groups). Healthy controls had more TCR clonal expansion than multiple sclerosis, which showed the least, whereas HTLV-1-associated myelopathy showed the most.

Sequencing used PBMCs. The rearrangement uses TRBV7-9 and TRBJ2-7; D ambiguous. The sequence was obtained from a woman aged 40 to 49 in good health. CDR3 in DNA: TGTGCCAGCAGCTTATCGGCGGCCGCGCGCTCATACGAGCAGTACTTC. This gives the protein CASSLSAAARSYEQYF.